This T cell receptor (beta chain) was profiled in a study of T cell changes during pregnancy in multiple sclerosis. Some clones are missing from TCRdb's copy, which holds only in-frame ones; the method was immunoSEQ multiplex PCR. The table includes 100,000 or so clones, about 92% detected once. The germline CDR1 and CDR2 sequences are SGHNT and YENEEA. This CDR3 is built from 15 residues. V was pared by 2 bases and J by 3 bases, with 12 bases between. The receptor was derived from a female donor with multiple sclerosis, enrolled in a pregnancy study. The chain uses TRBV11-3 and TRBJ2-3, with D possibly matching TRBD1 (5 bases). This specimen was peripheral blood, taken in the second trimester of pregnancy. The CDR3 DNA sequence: TGTGCCAGCAGCTTAAGGCAGGGATCAACAGATACGCAGTATTTT. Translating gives CASSLRQGSTDTQYF.